A selection of T cell receptor beta chains follows, all from one sample in a study of blood T cell repertoires in COVID-19. The assay was immunoSEQ multiplex PCR, and TCRdb's table has in-frame clones only and misses some. This sample has fewer than 200,000 clones, with about 86% found just once. The sample taken for sequencing was PBMCs or T cells enriched from blood (not recorded which). Source of these receptors: a woman aged 45-59 years in a cohort exposed to, infected with or recovered from COVID-19 (not recorded which). The CDR3 runs from the conserved cysteine through the conserved F or W. The D gene is left open where the match is weak. Size tells how often a clone was seen (once, few, many) or the class of an expanded clone, and some rows leave it out.

d_call	v_call	j_call	clone_size	cdr3_nt	cdr3_aa
-	TRBV6-6	TRBJ1-1	few	TGTGCCAGCACACCTTGGGAGTTAGGCATGAACACTGAAGCTTTCTTT	CASTPWELGMNTEAFF
TRBD1	TRBV6-5	TRBJ2-2	-	TGTGCCAGCCGAATGGACAGGGAACACACCGGGGAGCTGTTTTTT	CASRMDREHTGELFF
TRBD2	TRBV7-9	TRBJ2-3	-	TGTGCCAGCAGCTTAGCGATAGCGGGAGGGCCCTCAGATACGCAGTATTTT	CASSLAIAGGPSDTQYF
TRBD1	TRBV5-1	TRBJ2-7	-	TGCGCCAGCAGCTTGGGGATCCGGGACAGCACCTACGAGCAGTACTTC	CASSLGIRDSTYEQYF
-	TRBV2	TRBJ1-6	-	TGTGCCACATCCCAACAGGGTGAGAATTCACCCCTCCACTTT	CATSQQGENSPLHF
TRBD2	TRBV7-2	TRBJ2-5	-	TGTGCCAGCAGCTTAACTAGCGGGGATGGCGAGACCCAGTACTTC	CASSLTSGDGETQYF
-	TRBV6-5	TRBJ1-2	once	TGTGCCAGCAGCCCCGGGTGGGGCAACTATGGCTACACCTTC	CASSPGWGNYGYTF
TRBD1	TRBV27	TRBJ1-1	-	TGTGCCAGCAATAAGGACAGGCAGAACACTGAAGCTTTCTTT	CASNKDRQNTEAFF
TRBD1	TRBV7-8	TRBJ1-2	once	TGTGCCAGCAGCTCCAGAGGACAGGGGCGACACTATGGCTACACCTTC	CASSSRGQGRHYGYTF
TRBD1	TRBV7-6	TRBJ1-6	-	TGTGCCAGCAGCCCAGCGGACAGGGACAGTTCACCCCTCCACTTT	CASSPADRDSSPLHF
-	TRBV3-1/TRBV3-2	TRBJ2-4	once	TGTGCCAGCAGTCTGAGTTCTGCAGGGACCAAAAACATTCAGTACTTC	CASSLSSAGTKNIQYF
-	TRBV2	TRBJ2-7	-	TGTGCCAGCAGTGAAGAGGAGTACGAGCAGTACTTC	CASSEEEYEQYF
TRBD1	TRBV6-5	TRBJ1-6	-	TGTGCCAGCAGGGGTCAGGGGGTGAGTTCACCCCTCCACTTT	CASRGQGVSSPLHF
-	TRBV7-2	TRBJ1-2	-	TGTGCCAGCAGCTTAGACAGACCCTCCTATGGCTACACCTTC	CASSLDRPSYGYTF
TRBD1	TRBV2	TRBJ2-1	-	TGTGCCAGCAACCCAGGTCGGACAGGGGTTTACAATGAGCAGTTCTTC	CASNPGRTGVYNEQFF